Each of the 15 T cell receptor beta chains below was sequenced from the same sample in a study of T cell responses to AZD1222 COVID-19 vaccine. Profiled with immunoSEQ multiplex PCR; TCRdb holds only in-frame clones, not every one. Here the sample spans some 110,000 clones, 85% to 90% being singletons. The material was peripheral blood, obtained on day 0 of AZD1222 vaccination. These receptors originate from an adult in good health.

The chain carries TRBV24-1 and TRBJ2-2; D unresolved. Germline V gives CDR1 KGHDR, CDR2 SFDVKD. The CDR3 loop spans 13 amino acids. The V end was cut by 2 bases, the J end by 7 bases, with 7 bases between. This CDR3 is CATSDSSIGELFF. The CDR3 DNA reads as TGTGCCACCAGTGATTCGAGCATCGGGGAGCTGTTTTTT.

This chain joins TRBV11-3 and TRBJ2-3; 7 bases fit TRBD1. V was pared by 1 base and J by 3 bases, with 16 bases of the junction left unmatched. CDR1 and CDR2 from the germline V gene are SGHNT and YENEEA. CDR3 length: 19 residues. The CDR3 sequence: CASSLGADSTGYWTDTQYF. The CDR3 DNA reads TGTGCCAGCAGCTTAGGAGCCGATTCGACAGGGTATTGGACAGATACGCAGTATTTT.

This clone was observed a few times. J is TRBJ2-3 and V is TRBV6-5; a possible D gene is TRBD1 (7 bases). Trimming pared 2 bases from V and 6 bases from J, leaving 18 bases between. The CDR3 has 16 amino acids. Germline V gives CDR1 MNHEY, CDR2 SVGAGI. The CDR3 sequence is CASSYAESAGGDTQYF. The CDR3 coding sequence is TGTGCCAGCAGTTACGCCGAGTCGGCAGGGGGGGATACGCAGTATTTT.

The count of this clone is one. The junction departs from the called germline gene at one end, perhaps through a read error. Within the sample, other DNA sequences also encode this same CDR3. V gene TRBV10-2 combines with J gene TRBJ2-7, with unresolved D. The germline CDR1 and CDR2 sequences are WSHSY and SAAADI. CDR3 length: 14 residues. Here the CDR3 DNA reads TGCGCCAGCAGTGATAGTACGAACTCCTACGAGCAGTACTTT. This sequence encodes CASSDSTNSYEQYF.

The chain joins TRBV3-1 (or the pseudogene TRBV3-2) to TRBJ2-3; possibly TRBD1 for D (6 bases). The CDR3 is 13 amino acids. V was clipped by 4 bases and J by 3 bases, with 8 bases between them. Germline V gives CDR1 LGHDT, CDR2 YNNKEL (reference sequence). CDR3 residues: CASSRQGTDTQYF. The CDR3 coding sequence is TGTGCCAGCAGCCGCCAGGGGACAGATACGCAGTATTTT.

J is TRBJ2-6 and V is TRBV19; no definite D call. Germline CDR1 is LNHDA and CDR2 is SQIVND (reference sequence). V was cut by 5 bases and J by 0 bases, with 14 bases left in between. The CDR3 sequence is 17 residues long. The CDR3 spells CASSLSHRSSGANVLTF. The CDR3 DNA is TGTGCCAGTAGTCTCAGCCATCGGAGCTCTGGGGCCAACGTCCTGACTTTC.

V usage is TRBV4-1 and J usage is TRBJ2-7; no clear D. Germline values: CDR1 MGHRA, CDR2 YSYEKL. The germline V and J ends were trimmed by 0 bases and 4 bases, with 4 bases remaining between them. The CDR3 totals 12 residues. The CDR3 coding sequence is TGCGCCAGCAGCCAAGATCGGTACGAGCAGTACTTC. It translates to CASSQDRYEQYF.

The chain combines TRBV5-1 with TRBJ1-1, with no clear D. The CDR3 length is 15 residues. CDR1 is SGHRS, CDR2 YFSETQ, per germline. Trimming removed 7 bases at V and 3 bases at J, with 19 bases between. The CDR3, as DNA: TGCGCCAGCCTCTGGTGGGTGGGGAATTACACTGAAGCTTTCTTT. Translation gives CASLWWVGNYTEAFF.

The chain joins TRBV3-1 (or the pseudogene TRBV3-2) to TRBJ2-1; TRBD2 is a possible D gene (6 bases). V gave up 1 base and J gave up 7 bases, with 11 bases separating them. The V gene's germline CDR1 is LGHDT and CDR2 YNNKEL (reference sequence). This CDR3 is built from 14 residues. The CDR3 region has the DNA TGTGCCAGCAGCCAAGGGGTTAGCGGAAATGAGCAGTTCTTC. Translation: CASSQGVSGNEQFF.

The chain is built from TRBV25-1 and TRBJ2-5; D may match TRBD1 or TRBD2 (5 bases each). The germline CDR1 and CDR2 sequences are MGHDK and SYGVNS. V dropped 1 base and J dropped 2 bases, with 14 bases sitting between them. CDR3 length equals 16 residues. CDR3 amino acids: CASSEWGGFGQETQYF. The CDR3 coding sequence is TGTGCCAGCAGTGAATGGGGCGGGTTTGGTCAAGAGACCCAGTACTTC.

This chain links TRBV5-1 with TRBJ1-5; the D is unclear. The ends were cut back, 1 base at V and 3 bases at J, with 11 bases in the middle. Germline-derived CDR1 and CDR2 are SGHRS and YFSETQ. The CDR3 runs 15 residues. CDR3 DNA sequence: TGCGCCAGCAGCTTGTCCCCGGGTTACAATCAGCCCCAGCATTTT. Protein: CASSLSPGYNQPQHF.

The chain carries TRBV19 and TRBJ2-3; a possible D gene is TRBD2 (5 bases). This CDR3 comprises 15 residues. Between the trimmed V and J ends, which lost 5 bases and 8 bases, there was a span of 20 bases. Per the germline V gene, CDR1 is LNHDA and CDR2 is SQIVND (reference sequence). The CDR3 here is CASSLDLDSPSTQYF. For the CDR3, the DNA is TGTGCCAGTAGTTTGGATCTGGACTCCCCAAGTACGCAGTATTTT.

J is TRBJ2-5 and V is TRBV24-1; no clear D. The CDR3 runs to 14 residues. V was cut by 3 bases and J by 3 bases, with 10 bases left in between. Germline assignment: CDR1 KGHDR and CDR2 SFDVKD. CDR3: CATSDIAQEETQYF. CDR3 sequence (DNA): TGTGCCACCAGTGATATTGCTCAGGAAGAGACCCAGTACTTC.

The chain links TRBV7-8 to TRBJ1-4; D is possibly TRBD1 (6 bases). Trimming removed 6 bases at V and 8 bases at J, with 19 bases between. Germline V CDR1 and CDR2: SGHVS, FQNEAQ. CDR3 size: 15 residues. This CDR3 is CASRPQTGYGEKLFF. The DNA for the CDR3 is TGTGCCAGCAGACCCCAAACAGGGTACGGGGAAAAACTGTTTTTT.

The gene calls are TRBV27 and TRBJ1-1; the D gene is possibly TRBD1 (5 bases). The CDR3 sequence is 13 residues long. V lost 4 bases and J lost 6, with 12 bases in between. Germline lookup yields CDR1 MNHEY and CDR2 SMNVEV (reference sequence). DNA of the CDR3: TGTGCCAGCAGTTCTGTAGGGGTCGCTGAAGCTTTCTTT. The encoded protein is CASSSVGVAEAFF.